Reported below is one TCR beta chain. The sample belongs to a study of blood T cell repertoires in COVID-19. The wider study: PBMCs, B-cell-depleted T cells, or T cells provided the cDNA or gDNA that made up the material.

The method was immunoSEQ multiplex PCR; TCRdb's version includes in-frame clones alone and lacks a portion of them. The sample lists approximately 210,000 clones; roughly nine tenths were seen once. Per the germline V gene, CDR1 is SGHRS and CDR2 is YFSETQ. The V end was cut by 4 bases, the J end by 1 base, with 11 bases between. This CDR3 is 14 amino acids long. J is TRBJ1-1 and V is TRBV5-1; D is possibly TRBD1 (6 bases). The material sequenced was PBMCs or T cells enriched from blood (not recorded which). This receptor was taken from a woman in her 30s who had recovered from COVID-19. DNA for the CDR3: TGCGCCAGCAGCCCCCAGGGACAGAACACTGAAGCTTTCTTT. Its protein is CASSPQGQNTEAFF.